The entry that follows covers one T cell receptor beta chain sequence. Its antigen remains unidentified. The data were obtained in a study of blood T cells in healthy people across ages. Findings and limits, study-wide: Considered underestimates were the diversity estimates obtained from one million T cells.

A sample-barcoded 5' primer and a J-beta primer mix were used in a second PCR of roughly 7 to 11 cycles. TCRdb re-called the 5' RACE reads through MiXCR, storing one row per CDR3 protein. The sample includes some 1.1 million distinct CDR3 sequences, more than 30% seen only once; the top ten take approximately 14%. CDR3 length: 16 residues. V gave up 5 bases and J gave up 0 bases, with 10 bases separating them. CDR1 is KGHDR, CDR2 SFDVKD, per germline. Material: blood. The sequence was collected from a young man in good health. The chain links TRBV24-1 to TRBJ2-6; weak D call: TRBD2 (6 bases). This CDR3 reads CATSASGDSGANVLTF. DNA of the CDR3: TGTGCCACCAGTGCCTCGGGGGACTCTGGGGCCAACGTCCTGACTTTC.